Following are 17 T cell receptor beta chains from one sample sequenced in a study of regulatory T cells in long-lasting Graves disease. Time point in this sample: newly diagnosed GD, antithyroid drugs for less than 3 months. From PBMCs, RNA was extracted and then used to make the TCR library. Investigators prepared the TCR beta libraries by applying iRepertoire HTBI primers and Arm-PCR of CDR3 regions. A single record per CDR3 protein comes from TCRdb applying MiXCR to the multiplex PCR reads. The sample records hundreds of thousands of distinct CDR3 sequences, 16% being singletons. The data were also submitted as part of a second study, on T cells in Graves' hyperthyroidism and ophthalmopathy.

The input for sequencing was peripheral blood mononuclear cells (PBMCs), taken at new diagnosis, from a patient treated with antithyroid drugs. These receptors came from a man aged 35 to 55 with Graves disease.

This clonotype was seen at least ten times. The genes are TRBV4-2 and TRBJ2-3; 12 nucleotides agree with TRBD2. Germline values: CDR1 LGHNA, CDR2 YNFKEQ. CDR3 size: 16 residues. J gave up 5 bases and V 0 bases, and 3 bases lay outside the gene matches. CDR3: CASSQDLAGGIDTQYF. CDR3 in DNA: TGTGCCAGCAGCCAAGACCTAGCGGGGGGGATAGATACGCAGTATTTT.

The V and J genes are TRBV24-1 and TRBJ2-5, with 10 nucleotides matching TRBD1. This CDR3 spans 15 amino acids. Germline CDR1 reads KGHDR; CDR2 reads SFDVKD. V shed 3 bases, J shed 4 bases, and the junction held 4 bases outside the gene matches. CDR3 amino acids: CATSDPRTGGETQYF. In nucleotides, the CDR3 is TGTGCCACCAGTGATCCAAGGACAGGGGGAGAGACCCAGTACTTC.

This clonotype came up many times. V and J are TRBV7-2 and TRBJ2-5; 7 bases match TRBD2. Germline CDR1 reads SGHTA; CDR2 reads FQGNSA. The length of the CDR3 is 14 residues. Trimming took 1 base from V and 5 from J; bases not matched to a gene: 4. CDR3 amino acids: CASSLDGGGETQYF. The CDR3 region has the DNA TGTGCCAGCAGCTTAGACGGGGGAGGGGAGACCCAGTACTTC.

This clonotype was observed a handful of times. This chain connects TRBV20-1 to TRBJ2-2, with D perhaps matching TRBD2 (6 bases). Germline lookup yields CDR1 DFQATT and CDR2 SNEGSKA (reference sequence). V lost 3 bases and J lost 8, with 16 bases in between. The CDR3 is 14 amino acids. CDR3 sequence: CSASRDSLLGELFF. For the CDR3, the DNA is TGCAGTGCTAGTCGGGACTCGCTCTTAGGGGAGCTGTTTTTT.

There are many counts of this clonotype. The V gene is TRBV10-3, the J gene TRBJ2-7; possibly TRBD1 for D (5 bases). The V end lost 6 bases, the J end lost 0 bases, and 15 bases lay between the germline ends. Germline assignment: CDR1 ENHRY and CDR2 SYGVKD. The CDR3 covers 15 residues. The CDR3 bases are TGTGCCATCAGAGACCCAGGGATGAGCTCCTACGAGCAGTACTTC. It codes for CAIRDPGMSSYEQYF.

Notes on this clonotype: This could be a read error, since a much larger clone is one nucleotide away. V gene TRBV20-1 combines with J gene TRBJ1-5; D is unclear. The ends were cut back, 6 bases at V and 3 bases at J, with 9 bases in the middle. Looked up from germline, CDR1 is DFQATT and CDR2 is SNEGSKA (reference sequence). This CDR3 has 12 residues. The CDR3 coding sequence is TGCAGTGCGACTCCTGTCAATCAGCCCCAGCATTTT. Amino acids: CSATPVNQPQHF.

This clonotype came up once. This rearrangement joins TRBV18 to TRBJ2-1; 9 positions match TRBD1. In germline, CDR1 is KGHSH, CDR2 LQKENI. V dropped 0 bases and J dropped 2; count of bases not matched to a gene: 2. This CDR3 spans 16 amino acids. The CDR3 DNA sequence: TGTGCCAGCTCACCACCGGACAGGGGCGCCTACAATGAGCAGTTCTTC. Translating gives CASSPPDRGAYNEQFF.

This clonotype was counted a single time. CDR3 nucleotide sequence: TGTGCCAGTGCGCGAGGGGGGGCCGGCACAGATACGCAGTATTTT. It is translated as CASARGGAGTDTQYF. The chain links TRBV19 to TRBJ2-3; TRBD2 might be the D (7 bases). The CDR3 runs 15 residues. Per the germline V gene, CDR1 is LNHDA and CDR2 is SQIVND (reference sequence). Trimming stripped 8 bases from V and 1 base from J, with 16 bases between.

This clonotype was counted ten times or more. CDR3 sequence (DNA): TGTGCCAGCAGTTCCCTGAGGGTGGGACGGGACTATGGCTACACCTTC. It specifies CASSSLRVGRDYGYTF. V gene TRBV12-3 or TRBV12-4 combines with J gene TRBJ1-2; a weak D match, TRBD1 (5 bases). Between the trimmed V and J ends, which lost 4 bases and 3 bases, there was a span of 18 bases. There are 16 residues in the CDR3.

In its sample, this clonotype was seen a few times. This chain uses TRBV6-5 with TRBJ2-5; 8 positions agree with TRBD1. Germline CDR1 is MNHEY and CDR2 is SVGAGI. The CDR3 covers 16 residues. J gave up 0 bases and V 2 bases, and 5 bases lay outside the gene matches. For the CDR3, the DNA is TGTGCCAGCAGTTACGGCGACAGGGGCTACCAAGAGACCCAGTACTTC. Protein: CASSYGDRGYQETQYF.

The chain employs TRBV2 and TRBJ1-1; D unclear. Germline V gene data show CDR1 as SNHLY and CDR2 as FYNNEI. The CDR3 contains 15 residues. Between the trimmed V and J ends, which lost 7 bases and 2 bases, there was a span of 17 bases. CDR3 DNA sequence: TGTGCCAGCAAACCCGAAGGACGGACTAACACTGAAGCTTTCTTT. Amino acids: CASKPEGRTNTEAFF.

This clonotype was recorded at least ten times. V usage is TRBV24-1 and J usage is TRBJ2-3; D is perhaps TRBD2 (5 bases). The germline V gene encodes CDR1 KGHDR and CDR2 SFDVKD. This CDR3 has 16 amino acids. Trimming pared 3 bases from V and 6 bases from J, leaving 18 bases between. The CDR3 coding sequence is TGTGCCACCAGTGATATTGACCTAGCCAGCAGGGATACGCAGTATTTT. Protein: CATSDIDLASRDTQYF.

This clonotype was observed many times. The chain carries TRBV20-1 and TRBJ1-2; possible D gene TRBD1, 6 bases. CDR3 size: 12 residues. V gave up 4 bases and J gave up 5 bases, with 11 bases separating them. The V gene's germline CDR1 is DFQATT and CDR2 SNEGSKA (reference sequence). The CDR3 sequence is CSATTGSYGYTF. As DNA, the CDR3 is TGCAGTGCTACTACAGGGAGTTATGGCTACACCTTC.

The table lists this clonotype with a few counts. The V call is TRBV6-1, the J call TRBJ2-3, with 10 bases that match TRBD2. This CDR3 has 14 residues. Germline trimming cut 8 bases from V and 3 bases from J; bases unmatched to any gene: 5. Germline assignment: CDR1 MNHNS and CDR2 SASEGT. DNA for the CDR3: TGTGCCAGCCGGTCTAGCGGGAGAACAGATACGCAGTATTTT. Its protein product is CASRSSGRTDTQYF.

This clonotype was seen many times. The V and J genes are TRBV7-3 and TRBJ2-1, with D perhaps TRBD1 (6 bases). Per germline, CDR1 SGHTA and CDR2 FQGTGA. V was trimmed by 2 bases and J by 1 base, leaving 12 bases between them. This CDR3 has 16 residues. CDR3 nucleotides: TGTGCCAGCAGCTTAGGGGACACCGCATCCTACAATGAGCAGTTCTTC. The encoded protein is CASSLGDTASYNEQFF.

This clonotype was recorded at least ten times. V gene TRBV7-3 combines with J gene TRBJ2-1; the match to TRBD2 covers 10 bases. The closer fit of TRBJ2-5 to the DNA end suggests the J call may be wrong. The CDR3 covers 16 residues. Per germline, CDR1 SGHTA and CDR2 FQGTGA. The CDR3 region has the DNA TGTGCCAGCAGCCCGAGCGGGGGGGTAGGGGGAGAGACCCAGTACTTC. This sequence encodes CASSPSGGVGGETQYF.

Many counts were recorded for this clonotype. The rearrangement joins TRBV11-2 to TRBJ1-3; 9 bases line up with TRBD1. The germline V gene encodes CDR1 SGHAT and CDR2 FQNNGV. There are 14 residues in the CDR3. Trimming cost V 1 base and J 9 bases; bases outside gene matches: 4. The CDR3 nucleotides are TGTGCCAGCAGCTTAGCAGGGACAGGGAGCACCATATATTTT. Amino acids: CASSLAGTGSTIYF.